A selection of T cell receptor beta chains follows, all from one sample in a study of CD8+CD57+ T cells in acquired aplastic anemia. TCRdb independently ran MiXCR on the reads; one entry per CDR3 protein. Of about 58,000 distinct CDR3 sequences listed, roughly 60% are singletons. The specimen was sorted CD4+, CD8+, or CD8+CD57+ T cells (not recorded which) from PBMCs. The source of these receptors is a human donor with aplastic anemia. CDR3s include the opening cysteine and the closing phenylalanine or tryptophan. The order of the fields is CDR3 protein, CDR3 DNA, clone size, J gene, D gene, V gene, CDR3 length. A D gene is named only where the DNA matches it firmly. Some rows mark clone size as missing; the rest say once, few, many or name a class of expanded clone.

CDR3 protein: CASSPTGGSGNTIYF
CDR3 DNA: TGTGCCAGCAGCCCGACAGGGGGCTCTGGAAACACCATATATTTT
clone size: many
J gene: TRBJ1-3
D gene: TRBD1
V gene: TRBV6-1
CDR3 length: 15

CDR3 protein: CAKSSGRTGELFF
CDR3 DNA: TGTGCCAAATCTAGCGGACGGACCGGGGAGCTGTTTTTT
clone size: medium-sized
J gene: TRBJ2-2
D gene: TRBD2
V gene: TRBV2
CDR3 length: 13

CDR3 protein: CASRVAGVSTDTQYF
CDR3 DNA: TGTGCCAGTAGGGTAGCGGGAGTTAGCACAGATACGCAGTATTTT
clone size: -
J gene: TRBJ2-3
D gene: TRBD2
V gene: TRBV19
CDR3 length: 15

CDR3 protein: CSARGEVNTEAFF
CDR3 DNA: TGCAGTGCTAGGGGGGAAGTGAACACTGAAGCTTTCTTT
clone size: -
J gene: TRBJ1-1
D gene: -
V gene: TRBV20-1
CDR3 length: 13

CDR3 protein: CASSQEGSNQPQHF
CDR3 DNA: TGCGCCAGCAGCCAAGAAGGGAGCAATCAGCCCCAGCATTTT
clone size: -
J gene: TRBJ1-5
D gene: -
V gene: TRBV5-1
CDR3 length: 14

CDR3 protein: CASSELRGRDTEAFF
CDR3 DNA: TGTGCCAGCAGTGAATTACGGGGACGGGACACTGAAGCTTTCTTT
clone size: -
J gene: TRBJ1-1
D gene: -
V gene: TRBV25-1
CDR3 length: 15

CDR3 protein: CATSDPRVSSYNSPLHF
CDR3 DNA: TGTGCCACCAGTGATCCCCGGGTCAGCTCCTATAATTCACCCCTCCACTTT
clone size: -
J gene: TRBJ1-6
D gene: -
V gene: TRBV24-1
CDR3 length: 17

CDR3 protein: CASSPAEGSPEAFF
CDR3 DNA: TGTGCCAGCAGCCCCGCTGAGGGGTCCCCTGAAGCTTTCTTT
clone size: many
J gene: TRBJ1-1
D gene: -
V gene: TRBV27
CDR3 length: 14

CDR3 protein: CASSIQPPGELFF
CDR3 DNA: TGTGCCAGTAGTATACAACCCCCCGGGGAGCTGTTTTTT
clone size: few
J gene: TRBJ2-2
D gene: -
V gene: TRBV19
CDR3 length: 13

CDR3 protein: CASSTEGQGWAEAFF
CDR3 DNA: TGTGCCAGTAGTACCGAGGGACAGGGATGGGCTGAAGCTTTCTTT
clone size: -
J gene: TRBJ1-1
D gene: TRBD1
V gene: TRBV19
CDR3 length: 15

CDR3 protein: CAISYSIKGGGTSGANVLTF
CDR3 DNA: TGTGCCATCAGTTACTCGATAAAGGGCGGTGGTACCTCTGGGGCCAACGTCCTGACTTTC
clone size: -
J gene: TRBJ2-6
D gene: -
V gene: TRBV6-2/TRBV6-3
CDR3 length: 20

CDR3 protein: CASSLARTWRETQYF
CDR3 DNA: TGCGCCAGCAGCTTAGCCCGGACATGGCGAGAGACCCAGTACTTC
clone size: -
J gene: TRBJ2-5
D gene: -
V gene: TRBV7-9
CDR3 length: 15

CDR3 protein: CATSRDPGTGEIQNSPLHF
CDR3 DNA: TGTGCCACCAGCAGAGATCCCGGGACAGGGGAAATCCAGAATTCACCCCTCCACTTT
clone size: -
J gene: TRBJ1-6
D gene: TRBD1
V gene: TRBV15
CDR3 length: 19